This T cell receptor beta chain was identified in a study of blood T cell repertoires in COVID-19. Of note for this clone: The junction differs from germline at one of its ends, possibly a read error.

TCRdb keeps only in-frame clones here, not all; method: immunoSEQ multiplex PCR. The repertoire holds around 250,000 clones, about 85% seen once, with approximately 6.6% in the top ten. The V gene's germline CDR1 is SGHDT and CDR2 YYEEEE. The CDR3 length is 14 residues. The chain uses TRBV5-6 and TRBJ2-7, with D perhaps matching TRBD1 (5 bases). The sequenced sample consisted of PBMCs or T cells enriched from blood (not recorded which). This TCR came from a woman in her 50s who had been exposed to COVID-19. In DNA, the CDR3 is TGTGCCAGCAGCTCAGGACAAGTGTCCTCCGAGCAGTACTTC. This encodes CASSSGQVSSEQYF.